The clone carrying this TCR beta chain was seen a handful of times. What it binds is not known. The data were obtained in a study of cytotoxic CD8 clonotypes in ibrutinib-treated CLL. On the study more broadly: Across samples, productive templates numbered 255,043 and productive rearrangements reached about 100,000 on average.

Data came from immunoSEQ multiplex PCR; TCRdb stores just in-frame clones and leaves some out. The top ten hold under 15% of the sample, which has roughly 180,000 clones, over 60% seen once. General observations from the study: Public clonotypes proved infrequent, and on treatment they shrank or remained steady. Clonality rose at ibrutinib response and fell back toward baseline at progression.

The TCR originated in a human donor with chronic lymphocytic leukemia. This specimen was PBMCs, taken after 24 months of ibrutinib treatment.

In DNA form, the CDR3 reads TGTGCCAGCAGTTACTCACAGGCAAACACCGGGGAGCTGTTTTTT. It encodes CASSYSQANTGELFF. This chain connects TRBV6-5 to TRBJ2-2, with D perhaps TRBD1 (5 bases). This CDR3 is 15 amino acids long. Germline loops: CDR1 MNHEY, CDR2 SVGAGI. Trimming removed 0 bases from V and 2 bases from J, with 7 bases in between.